This TCR beta chain emerged from a study of cytomegalovirus exposure and HLA in healthy donors (dated by TCRdb to about 2017). The study in broad terms: In an earlier analysis of 450 to 750 of the donors, 250 to 350 Gb of sequence data and roughly 100 million unique TCR beta sequences from approximately 180 million T cells were reported. Approximately 310 gigabases of sequencing data and approximately 84 million unique TCR sequences were included in an early release covering roughly 600 HLA-typed donors. Of the roughly 400 genotyped donors, over 65% fell in the genetic ancestry cluster associated with self-reported Caucasian donors. The aim of the study was to test whether cataloging public T cell receptors could identify signatures of past pathogen exposure. The T cell repertoires of 666 subjects were profiled by immunosequencing and related to cytomegalovirus serostatus. Along with the roughly 610-subject first cohort, a separate validation cohort of approximately 110 different subjects was used. To predict cytomegalovirus infection status, the study brought together high-throughput TCR immunosequencing, statistical association of individual TCRs with disease status, and machine learning. To study patterns of TCR occurrence, a later analysis re-analyzed previously published TCR beta repertoires from 666 donors and added high-resolution HLA genotyping. The later analysis used no new phenotypic data to find candidate immune exposures, relying instead on TCR beta sequences and their occurrence across donors. To decide whether each TCR beta V gene segment behaved as functional or pseudogenic, an earlier analysis of several hundred of the donors relied on high-throughput TCR beta sequencing. Donor age, sex, ethnicity and CMV serostatus were compiled together with the repertoire data. A later genetic analysis used genome-wide SNP genotypes for about three fifths of the 666 donors, treating that subset as a discovery cohort. All discovery cohort repertoires had been generated on a single sequencing platform. HLA typing included class I and class II loci at four-digit resolution. The number of donors typed differed by locus, with about 629-630 for A, B, C, DRB1 and DQB1, roughly 550 for DQA1, over 600 for DPA1, and around 460 for DPB1. Five DR-DQ haplotypes were handled as single units for association and clustering, since linkage in the cohort was strong. On average, roughly 250,000 unique TCR beta nucleotide sequences were sequenced per donor among 300 to 500 genotyped donors of the cohort, with about 19% of those sequences being non-productive.

In total, 600 or so healthy bone marrow donors made up the cohort. All cohort members were sampled while nominally healthy, although unrecorded immune exposures were likely present. The donor was CMV seropositive and was included in the group of approximately 300 seropositive cohort members. A peripheral blood sample was provided by each donor, and peripheral blood mononuclear cells were used for TCR beta sequencing. Genomic DNA extraction from the blood cell samples was performed with the Qiagen DNeasy Blood Extraction Kit. The library was generated by the immunoSEQ multiplex PCR assay. The multiplex PCR relied on a mix of 60 forward primers for TCR Vbeta segments and 13 reverse primers for TCR Jbeta segments. A multiplex PCR assay on genomic DNA amplified the CDR3 region of rearranged TCR beta genes. Amplified TCR beta libraries were sequenced as 87-base-pair reads on the Illumina HiSeq System. On the authors' methods: A later analysis counted about 76 million unique TCR beta chains across the 700 or so repertoires, and roughly 10 million of these chains were shared by at least two donors. To remove PCR and sequencing errors, raw reads were error-corrected and collapsed into unique sequences using a nearest-neighbor algorithm that merged closely related sequences. Alignment of CDR3 sequences to IMGT reference sequences was used to assign V, D and J gene segments. For a sequence to be retained, a match of at least six nucleotides to both a V gene segment and a J gene segment was required. Rearrangements were classified as productive when the CDR3 lacked stop codons and remained in frame with V and J, and all other rearrangements were classified as non-productive. CDR3 was defined by IMGT convention, running from the second conserved V-encoded cysteine to the conserved J-encoded phenylalanine. The earlier analysis of around 640 of the donors excluded sequences that lacked an unambiguous match to a single V gene segment. In an earlier analysis of more than 500 of the donors, a V segment was called functional when productive rearrangements were above 56.7%, and segregating when the standard deviation between donors exceeded 5%. A statistical classification framework was built to diagnose cytomegalovirus status from the catalog of TCR beta chain sequences. V and J gene assignment, in a later analysis, came from comparing TCR nucleotide sequences with IMGT/GENE-DB human TR gene sequences. A later analysis assigned CDR3 sequences and most-parsimonious VDJ recombination scenarios with the TCRdist pipeline. In a later analysis, each TCR beta chain was defined by its CDR3 amino acid sequence together with its V-gene family, and reads without a unique V-gene family were excluded. In a later analysis, nearly 600 highly shared, low-generation-probability nucleotide sequences were removed to address suspected cross-contamination and a sequencing artifact. For each public chain, a later analysis derived a clonal expansion index from normalized ranks of inferred template counts within each repertoire. In a later analysis, generation probabilities were computed with a VDJ recombination model fitted to out-of-frame rearrangements, and the resulting probabilities were checked against IGoR. Hypergeometric tests were used in a later analysis to score TCR-TCR, TCR-HLA and TCR-CMV co-occurrence, with a repertoire-size bias correction applied to the TCR pairs. To estimate false discovery rates, a later analysis permuted the HLA or CMV assignments 20 times. In a later analysis, co-occurring TCRs were grouped using DBSCAN, with TCRdist sequence similarity added in when clustering inside HLA-allele-positive subsets. Repertoires with fewer than 30,000 or more than 120,000 public chains, plus five repertoires with anomalous nucleotide sharing, were excluded from co-occurrence clustering. The source is immuneACCESS, and TCRdb retained only in-frame sequences with V and J called. Part of the clones is not carried over; for the studies checked, unresolved V genes explain less than half of this, and the remainder is unexplained. The V and J calls and clone size are taken from that table; D and trimming were inferred from the DNA. The record for this sample contains around 190,000 clones. The ten largest account for roughly 0.98% of the sample.

From cysteine to phenylalanine, the CDR3 is 19 amino acids long. The read is trimmed to its CDR3 DNA, 57 bases read in frame from base 1. Trimming removed 3 bases from V and 0 bases from J; the gene matches leave 15 bases unexplained. From the germline V gene, CDR1 is SGHDT and CDR2 is YYEEEE. Broad study findings and their caveats: A few of the identified cytomegalovirus-associated TCR beta chains were confirmed in vitro to be specific for cytomegalovirus antigens. According to a later analysis, TCR association rates differed among HLA loci, with DRB1 alleles showing the most associated TCRs and HLA-C alleles showing the fewest. A further reported finding was that TCR beta sequences accurately predicted the HLA-A and HLA-B alleles for most subjects in the first cohort. The presence/absence analyses assumed that sequencing depth was roughly uniform across donors, and that assumption may not be true. In a later analysis, several top co-occurrence clusters were reported to appear linked to parvovirus B19, influenza, CMV and Epstein-Barr virus. It was suggested by the authors that the approach could potentially be generalized to other disease states and immunological phenotypes. In a later analysis, around 15,000 TCR beta sequences were associated with specific HLA alleles at a false discovery rate of 0.05. According to a later analysis, most CMV-associated TCR beta chains appeared to be HLA-restricted, and the HLA associations seemed to be driven largely by CMV exposure. In a later genetic analysis, fewer N-insertions in productive TCRs were reported among donors in an Asian-associated ancestry cluster than the roughly 700-donor mean. HLA typing was unavailable for some donors at each locus, so association tests used only the typed subset. In an earlier analysis of under 600 of the donors, most TCR beta V segments were observed in productive rearrangements about 90% or about 30% of the time, broadly matching IMGT annotations. In a later analysis, HLA-associated TCR beta chains showed more clonal expansion and lower generation probabilities than non-associated chains that were equally common. This cohort had only TCR beta chains sequenced, and the lack of alpha or paired-chain data limited which features could be detected. Assigning TCR associations to individual alleles was difficult when HLA alleles, especially DR and DQ, strongly co-occurred. Because counts were too low, seventeen rarely observed V segments, including chromosome 9 orphons, were left out of the earlier analysis of 500 to 650 of the donors. The 87-base-pair reads could not distinguish some IMGT-functional V segments, including TRBV6-2 and TRBV6-3, so those segments were excluded. For the cohort, immune exposure information was limited to CMV serostatus. V-gene and J-gene trimming of TCR beta chains was associated with a missense DCLRE1C variant in a later genetic analysis, and the association was replicated in an independent cohort. Correlated functional status among segregating V segments might be attributable to linkage disequilibrium, but an unknown experimental factor could not be ruled out. While some public TCRs were present in many individuals, most TCR sequences turned up only very rarely across donors. A total of about 150 TCR beta chains were listed by the study as associated with cytomegalovirus. In both the original and validation cohorts, the classifier was reported to diagnose cytomegalovirus status with high specificity and sensitivity. A cluster of highly shared sequence variants was judged likely to be a technical artifact of the sequencing pipeline.

On this clone itself: What this receptor recognizes is not known.

Source material: PBMCs. Recombination linked TRBV5-6 to TRBJ2-3; 8 nucleotides in the junction match TRBD2. The clonotype was recovered from a woman aged 25 to 45 in good health and CMV-seropositive. The CDR3 protein: CASSSALAGGSYSTDTQYF. The nucleotides are TGTGCCAGCAGCTCGGCGTTGGCGGGGGGTTCCTATAGCACAGATACGCAGTATTTT.